Below, one TCR beta chain is given with its context. Profiled with immunoSEQ multiplex PCR; TCRdb holds only in-frame clones, not every one. The sample yields about 80,000 clones, 90% seen once. Germline V CDR1 and CDR2: MNHEY, SMNVEV (reference sequence). J gave up 1 base and V 8 bases, and 8 bases lay outside the gene matches. The length of the CDR3 is 15 residues. This sample stems from a study of OX40 agonist ivuxolimab in advanced cancers. The chain recombines TRBV27 with TRBJ2-3, with 8 positions matching TRBD2. Specimen: CD4+ or CD8+ T cells sorted from blood, collected in a trial of the OX40 agonist ivuxolimab. The source of this sequence is an adult with an advanced solid tumor such as melanoma, head and neck, liver or kidney cancer. CDR3 in DNA: TGTGCCAGCGCGGGAGGCAGTAGGGGCACAGATACGCAGTATTTT. Its protein is CASAGGSRGTDTQYF.